Following are 23 T cell receptor beta chains from one sample sequenced in a study of T cell repertoires in cytomegalovirus infection. TCRdb ran MiXCR on the reads and lists one entry per CDR3 protein. The sample lists about 310,000 distinct CDR3 sequences, under 20% occurring once. Sequencing input: PBMCs. The receptors shown here come from a human donor in good health (CMV status not recorded). Some clones in this sample may be carry-over from other donors' samples.

This clonotype was seen a handful of times. J is TRBJ1-1 and V is TRBV5-4; D perhaps matches TRBD1 (5 bases). CDR3 length: 13 residues. Germline values: CDR1 SGHNT, CDR2 YYREEE (reference sequence). Trimming shortened V by 0 bases and J by 7 bases, and 10 bases separated the two germline ends. The CDR3 here is CASSLGGGLEAFF. Here the CDR3 DNA reads TGTGCCAGCAGCTTGGGGGGCGGACTTGAAGCTTTCTTT.

The V and J genes are TRBV23-1 and TRBJ2-7, with 8 bases aligning to TRBD1. TRBV23-1 is treated as an ORF (open reading frame) with a function not yet certain. The V gene end was trimmed by 3 bases and the J gene end by 5 bases; junction bases not matched to a gene: 9. CDR3 size: 15 residues. CDR3 amino acids: CASSQRRGQAHEQYF. The CDR3 bases are TGCGCCAGCAGTCAGCGTCGGGGACAGGCCCACGAGCAGTACTTC.

A few counts support this clonotype. This chain connects TRBV4-3 to TRBJ1-2; D call uncertain. The CDR3 runs to 15 residues. Trimming pared 0 bases from V and 1 base from J, leaving 9 bases between. Germline lookup yields CDR1 LGHNA and CDR2 YSLEER. The CDR3: CASSQEGDFNYGYTF. The CDR3 region has the DNA TGCGCCAGCAGCCAAGAAGGCGACTTTAACTATGGCTACACCTTC.

The rearrangement uses TRBV20-1 and TRBJ2-2; D is perhaps TRBD2 (6 bases). The V and J ends lost 5 bases and 0 bases respectively, with 13 bases between them. The germline V gene encodes CDR1 DFQATT and CDR2 SNEGSKA (reference sequence). This CDR3 comprises 15 residues. The CDR3 region is CSALPGLSNTGELFF. In nucleotides, the CDR3 is TGCAGTGCTCTCCCGGGACTTTCGAACACCGGGGAGCTGTTTTTT.

The rearrangement joins TRBV7-2 to TRBJ2-2; D remains ambiguous. The CDR3 loop spans 16 amino acids. Trimming removed 2 bases at V and 2 bases at J, with 12 bases between. CDR1 and CDR2 from the germline V gene are SGHTA and FQGNSA. CDR3 sequence reads: CASSLTGFLNTGELFF. CDR3 nucleotides: TGTGCCAGCAGCTTAACCGGGTTTTTAAACACCGGGGAGCTGTTTTTT.

On this clonotype: A much bigger clone sits one base away, suggesting this may be a read error. This chain joins TRBV12-3 or TRBV12-4 and TRBJ2-3, with D perhaps TRBD1 (6 bases). Deletions cut 7 bases from V and 4 bases from J, with 24 bases between. This CDR3 region has 17 residues. The CDR3 coding sequence is TGTGCCAGCATATCTTCTCCGGACAGTTTAACTTCAGATACGCAGTATTTT. This translates into CASISSPDSLTSDTQYF.

This rearrangement joins TRBV20-1 to TRBJ2-1, with TRBD1 matching 9 bases. CDR3 length equals 16 residues. V trimming: 5 bases; J trimming: 7 bases; junction bases outside the gene matches: 15. Germline CDR1 is DFQATT and CDR2 is SNEGSKA (reference sequence). CDR3 in amino acids: CSADSTGTGRWNEQFF. The CDR3 DNA follows: TGCAGTGCTGACTCCACCGGGACAGGGCGGTGGAATGAGCAGTTCTTC.

This clonotype occurred many times. This chain joins TRBV7-2 and TRBJ2-3; D is unresolved. This CDR3 spans 15 amino acids. V lost 4 bases and J 3 bases, leaving 14 bases between the germline ends. CDR1 and CDR2 from the germline V gene are SGHTA and FQGNSA. CDR3 coding DNA: TGTGCCAGCAGCTCTCGCTCTTCTGGGACAGATACGCAGTATTTT. As protein: CASSSRSSGTDTQYF. Full variable domain (remainder filled in from reference TRBV7-2 and TRBJ2-3): GAGVSQSPSNKVTEKGKDVELRCDPISGHTALYWYRQSLGQGLEFLIYFQGNSAPDKSGLPSDRFSAERTGGSVSTLTIQRTQQEDSAVYLCASSSRSSGTDTQYFGPGTRLTVL.

This clonotype has ten or more counts. The chain has TRBV7-8 and TRBJ2-1; 9 positions match TRBD2. V shed 5 bases, J shed 9 bases, and the junction held 5 bases outside the gene matches. The germline CDR1 and CDR2 sequences are SGHVS and FQNEAQ. The CDR3 runs to 13 residues. CDR3 sequence (DNA): TGTGCCAGCAGCATGGGACTAGCCCGTGAGCAGTTCTTC. It codes for CASSMGLAREQFF.

The J gene is TRBJ1-5, the V gene TRBV28, with D possibly TRBD1 on 5 matching bases. CDR3 size: 16 residues. Germline V gene sequence: CDR1 MDHEN, CDR2 SYDVKM. Trimming stripped 2 bases from V and 0 bases from J, with 11 bases between. CDR3: CASSLPTVNSNQPQHF. CDR3 sequence (DNA): TGTGCCAGCAGTTTACCGACAGTTAATAGCAATCAGCCCCAGCATTTT.

This clonotype was picked up a small number of times. The J gene is TRBJ1-4, the V gene TRBV28; 10 bases map to TRBD1. V shed 10 bases and J 7 bases; nucleotides not matched to a gene: 9. The CDR3 sequence is 14 residues long. CDR1 and CDR2 from the germline V gene are MDHEN and SYDVKM. In DNA form, the CDR3 reads TGTGCCACCACCGCCGGGACAGGGGCTGAAAAACTGTTTTTT. This translates into CATTAGTGAEKLFF.

Note on this clonotype: A junction end diverges from the germline sequence, so it may reflect a read error. This chain connects TRBV12-3 or TRBV12-4 to TRBJ1-2; 12 nucleotides agree with TRBD1. There are 14 residues in the CDR3. The CDR3 DNA reads TGTGCCAGCAGTTTTATTGTATCGGGACAGGGGGCGTCCTTC. This sequence encodes CASSFIVSGQGASF.

This clonotype was recorded at least ten times. V gene TRBV7-2 combines with J gene TRBJ1-2; 8 nucleotides align to TRBD1. The CDR3 consists of 13 residues. The V gene end was trimmed by 3 bases and the J gene end by 6 bases; junction bases not matched to a gene: 3. CDR1 is SGHTA and CDR2 is FQGNSA in the germline V gene. Here the CDR3 DNA reads TGTGCCAGCAGCTTGCAGGGGGCGAATGGCTACACCTTC. Amino acids: CASSLQGANGYTF. The whole variable domain, remainder taken from reference TRBV7-2 and TRBJ1-2, is GAGVSQSPSNKVTEKGKDVELRCDPISGHTALYWYRQSLGQGLEFLIYFQGNSAPDKSGLPSDRFSAERTGGSVSTLTIQRTQQEDSAVYLCASSLQGANGYTFGSGTRLTVV.

There are many counts of this clonotype. This chain uses TRBV6-5 with TRBJ1-6; D is undetermined. Trimming stripped 4 bases from V and 9 bases from J, with 16 bases between. Germline V gene sequence: CDR1 MNHEY, CDR2 SVGAGI. The CDR3 loop spans 15 amino acids. The CDR3 sequence is CASSSIGNPGSPLHF. CDR3 in DNA: TGTGCCAGCAGTTCGATCGGGAACCCCGGTTCACCCCTCCACTTT.

The table lists this clonotype with a few counts. CDR3: CASREQGKNIQYF. The CDR3 DNA reads as TGCGCCAGTAGAGAACAGGGGAAAAACATTCAGTACTTC. The chain has TRBV10-2 and TRBJ2-4; TRBD1 agrees at 7 bases. CDR3 length: 13 residues. Germline assignment: CDR1 WSHSY and CDR2 SAAADI. J was trimmed by 4 bases and V by 9 bases; bases with no gene match: 6.

This clonotype has only a few counts. V and J are TRBV2 and TRBJ2-4; no clear D. Germline CDR1 SNHLY, CDR2 FYNNEI. V was clipped by 2 bases and J by 0 bases, with 11 bases between them. This CDR3 has 16 amino acids. The CDR3 here is CASSEWISEAKNIQYF. The CDR3 DNA reads TGTGCCAGCAGTGAATGGATTTCAGAAGCCAAAAACATTCAGTACTTC.

This clonotype was counted ten times or more. This chain joins TRBV11-2 and TRBJ2-3, with a weak D call TRBD2 (5 bases). Trimming took off 1 base at V and 0 bases at J, with 29 bases between the two ends. Germline V lookup: CDR1 SGHAT, CDR2 FQNNGV. This CDR3 contains 22 residues. CDR3 loop: CASSLAIRSIVEERTSTDTQYF. The CDR3 coding sequence is TGTGCCAGCAGCTTAGCCATCCGGAGTATAGTTGAGGAGCGGACTAGCACAGATACGCAGTATTTT. The full variable domain, in which reference TRBV11-2 and TRBJ2-3 provide the parts outside the CDR3, is EAGVAQSPRYKIIEKRQSVAFWCNPISGHATLYWYQQILGQGPKLLIQFQNNGVVDDSQLPKDRFSAERLKGVDSTLKIQPAKLEDSAVYLCASSLAIRSIVEERTSTDTQYFGPGTRLTVL.

V gene TRBV11-2 combines with J gene TRBJ1-1; a weak D match, TRBD1 (5 bases). Germline V gene sequence: CDR1 SGHAT, CDR2 FQNNGV. CDR3 length equals 19 residues. V lost 1 base and J lost 0, with 21 bases in between. The CDR3 spells CASSLGLRGPTLMNTEAFF. The CDR3 DNA reads as TGTGCCAGCAGCTTAGGGTTGCGGGGACCAACACTTATGAACACTGAAGCTTTCTTT.

The chain links TRBV7-9 to TRBJ1-1; D gene ambiguous. Germline loops: CDR1 SEHNR, CDR2 FQNEAQ (reference sequence). V shed 2 bases and J shed 0 bases, with 10 bases lying between them. The CDR3 contains 15 residues. The CDR3 DNA reads as TGTGCCAGCAGCTTACCGACATTAATGAACACTGAAGCTTTCTTT. This encodes CASSLPTLMNTEAFF. Supplemented by reference TRBV7-9 and TRBJ1-1, the full variable domain reads DTGVSQNPRHKITKRGQNVTFRCDPISEHNRLYWYRQTLGQGPEFLTYFQNEAQLEKSRLLSDRFSAERPKGSFSTLEIQRTEQGDSAMYLCASSLPTLMNTEAFFGQGTRLTVV.

CDR3 loop: CASSLKDRETQYF. Here the CDR3 DNA reads TGTGCCAGCAGCTTAAAAGATAGAGAGACCCAGTACTTC. The chain employs TRBV7-9 and TRBJ2-5; D is undetermined. In germline, CDR1 is SEHNR, CDR2 FQNEAQ (reference sequence). With 2 bases removed from V and 4 bases from J, the gap between germline ends came to 8 bases. There are 13 residues in the CDR3.

J is TRBJ2-1 and V is TRBV27; D gene unclear. The CDR3 contains 13 residues. Germline CDR1 reads MNHEY; CDR2 reads SMNVEV (reference sequence). Trimming shortened V by 2 bases and J by 5 bases, and 7 bases separated the two germline ends. CDR3 sequence reads: CASSLQLNNEQFF. DNA for the CDR3: TGTGCCAGCAGTTTACAGTTAAACAATGAGCAGTTCTTC.

As to this clonotype: One end of the junction varies from germline; a read error may be responsible. The chain recombines TRBV7-7 with TRBJ2-2, with D unresolved. The germline gives CDR1 SSHAT, CDR2 FNYEAQ (reference sequence). CDR3 length: 13 amino acids. CDR3 in amino acids: CASSLLSTGELFF. The CDR3 DNA is TGTGCTAGCAGCTTATTATCCACCGGGGAGCTGTTTTTT.

This clonotype appeared many times. The J gene is TRBJ1-3, the V gene TRBV6-5; D remains unclear. This CDR3 has 15 residues. Germline V lookup: CDR1 MNHEY, CDR2 SVGAGI. Trimming took 1 base from V and 0 from J, leaving 7 bases between them. Here the CDR3 reads CASSYYPSSGNTIYF. The CDR3 nucleotides read TGTGCCAGCAGTTACTACCCGAGCTCTGGAAACACCATATATTTT.